This T cell receptor (beta chain) was documented in a study of blood T cell repertoires in COVID-19. Clones were read by immunoSEQ multiplex PCR, and TCRdb kept only the in-frame ones, dropping some. Here the sample spans 65,000 to 90,000 clones, around 80% being singletons. The CDR3 length is 14 residues. Germline V lookup: CDR1 LNHDA, CDR2 SQIVND (reference sequence). The V end was cut by 10 bases, the J end by 5 bases, with 20 bases between. The receptor comes from a man older than 75 with active or convalescent COVID-19. The chain is built from TRBV19 and TRBJ2-5, with a tentative D call TRBD2 (6 bases). Sequencing was performed on peripheral blood. CDR3 residues: CATAPGLPAETQYF. The CDR3 bases are TGTGCCACCGCCCCGGGACTCCCGGCGGAGACCCAGTACTTC.